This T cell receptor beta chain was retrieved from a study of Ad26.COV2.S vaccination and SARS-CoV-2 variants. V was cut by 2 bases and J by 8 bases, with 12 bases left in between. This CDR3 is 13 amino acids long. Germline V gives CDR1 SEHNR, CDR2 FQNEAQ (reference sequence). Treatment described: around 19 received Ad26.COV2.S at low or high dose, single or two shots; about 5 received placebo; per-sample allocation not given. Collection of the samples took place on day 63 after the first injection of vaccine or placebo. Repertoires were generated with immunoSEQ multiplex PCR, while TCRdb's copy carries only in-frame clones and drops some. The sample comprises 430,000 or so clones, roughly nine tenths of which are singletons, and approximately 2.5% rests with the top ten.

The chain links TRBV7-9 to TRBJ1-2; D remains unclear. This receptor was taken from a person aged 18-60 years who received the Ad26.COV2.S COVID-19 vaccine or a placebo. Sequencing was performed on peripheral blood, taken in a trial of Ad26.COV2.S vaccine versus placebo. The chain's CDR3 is CASSLSSSSGYTF. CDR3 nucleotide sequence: TGTGCCAGCAGCTTATCTAGCAGTTCAGGCTACACCTTC.